This passage covers 12 T cell receptor beta chains from one sample sequenced in a study of human T cells and chemical hapten exposure. MiXCR was run by TCRdb on the RACE reads, yielding one entry per CDR3 protein. Counted here are about 82,000 distinct CDR3 sequences, about an eighth occurring once; the ten biggest clones make up approximately 5%. Time point meaning: patch test 3, about 24 weeks after DPC sensitization. Treatment here: therapeutic diphenylcyclopropenone sensitization with weekly scalp DPC. Sample: whole blood, taken in connection with sensitization to the hapten diphenylcyclopropenone (DPC). The source of these receptors is a woman aged 50 to 65 with alopecia areata. Some clones in this sample may be carry-over from other donors' samples.

Many counts were recorded for this clonotype. The rearrangement links TRBV21-1 to TRBJ2-4; the table's D call, TRBD1, has no DNA check behind it. TRBV21-1 is deemed a pseudogene. This CDR3 is 16 amino acids long. In nucleotides, the CDR3 is TGTGCCAGCAGCTCCAAGAGGGACCCAGCCAAAAACATTCAGTACTTC. Its protein is CASSSKRDPAKNIQYF.

This clonotype came up a few times. The chain joins TRBV29-1 to TRBJ1-1, with D uncertain. Germline V lookup: CDR1 SQVTM, CDR2 ANQGSEA. The CDR3 loop spans 13 amino acids. V gave up 6 bases and J gave up 0 bases, with 11 bases separating them. The chain's CDR3 is CSVQGALNTEAFF. The CDR3 DNA sequence: TGCAGCGTCCAAGGAGCCTTGAACACTGAAGCTTTCTTT. Variable domain in full (rest from reference TRBV29-1 and TRBJ1-1): SAVISQKPSRDICQRGTSLTIQCQVDSQVTMMFWYRQQPGQSLTLIATANQGSEATYESGFVIDKFPISRPNLTFSTLTVSNMSPEDSSIYLCSVQGALNTEAFFGQGTRLTVV.

The DNA of the CDR3 is TGCGCCAGCAGCTTGATAGACCGACTCACAGATACGCAGTATTTT. This encodes CASSLIDRLTDTQYF. This chain connects TRBV5-1 to TRBJ2-3; D gene ambiguous. Germline loops: CDR1 SGHRS, CDR2 YFSETQ. CDR3 size: 15 residues. Trimming removed 1 base from V and 2 bases from J, with 11 bases in between. The full variable domain, rest sourced from reference TRBV5-1 and TRBJ2-3, is KAGVTQTPRYLIKTRGQQVTLSCSPISGHRSVSWYQQTPGQGLQFLFEYFSETQRNKGNFPGRFSGRQFSNSRSEMNVSTLELGDSALYLCASSLIDRLTDTQYFGPGTRLTVL.

The rearrangement uses TRBV7-2 and TRBJ1-1, with D perhaps matching TRBD1 (5 bases). Germline lookup yields CDR1 SGHTA and CDR2 FQGNSA. The length of the CDR3 is 14 residues. V dropped 1 base and J dropped 2 bases, with 8 bases sitting between them. CDR3 in amino acids: CASSLVGENTEAFF. Written as DNA, the CDR3 is TGTGCCAGCAGCTTAGTAGGGGAAAACACTGAAGCTTTCTTT.

This clonotype has ten or more counts. The CDR3 DNA follows: TGCGCCAGCAGACCTAGCTACTACAATGAGCAGTTCTTC. It translates to CASRPSYYNEQFF. This rearrangement joins TRBV5-1 to TRBJ2-1; weak D call: TRBD2 (5 bases). In germline, CDR1 is SGHRS, CDR2 YFSETQ. The CDR3 contains 13 residues. Deletions cut 5 bases from V and 3 bases from J, with 9 bases between.

This chain joins TRBV29-1 and TRBJ2-1; TRBD1 is a possible D gene (6 bases). The CDR3 length is 14 residues. The V and J ends lost 4 bases and 2 bases respectively, with 12 bases between them. CDR1 and CDR2 (germline): SQVTM, ANQGSEA. The CDR3 here is CSVGPQGPYNEQFF. CDR3 DNA: TGCAGCGTTGGTCCCCAGGGGCCCTACAATGAGCAGTTCTTC.

The J gene is TRBJ2-2, the V gene TRBV11-3; possible D gene TRBD1, 6 bases. CDR3 size: 16 residues. Germline V gene data show CDR1 as SGHNT and CDR2 as YENEEA. V lost 4 bases and J 1 base, leaving 13 bases between the germline ends. The CDR3 DNA reads as TGTGCCAGCAGCTCAGACGGGACACTGAACACCGGGGAGCTGTTTTTT. Protein product: CASSSDGTLNTGELFF.

This clonotype was detected a few times. The chain recombines TRBV5-1 with TRBJ2-1, with no clear D. With 0 bases removed from V and 5 bases from J, the gap between germline ends came to 9 bases. CDR1 is SGHRS, CDR2 YFSETQ, per germline. The CDR3 consists of 14 residues. Here the CDR3 DNA reads TGCGCCAGCAGCTTGGTGCCCAGGAACAATGAGCAGTTCTTC. This gives the protein CASSLVPRNNEQFF.

Ten or more counts support this clonotype. The genes are TRBV20-1 and TRBJ1-6, with a tentative D call TRBD1 (5 bases). This CDR3 contains 14 residues. Between the trimmed V and J ends, which lost 6 bases and 8 bases, there was a span of 17 bases. Per germline, CDR1 DFQATT and CDR2 SNEGSKA (reference sequence). The CDR3 nucleotides are TGCAGTGCCAGCCCCACAGGTGTAGATTCACCCCTCCACTTT. It encodes CSASPTGVDSPLHF.

V gene TRBV19 combines with J gene TRBJ1-5, with TRBD1 matching 7 bases. The CDR3 has 16 amino acids. J gave up 7 bases and V 4 bases, and 13 bases lay outside the gene matches. In germline, CDR1 is LNHDA, CDR2 SQIVND (reference sequence). The CDR3 loop reads CASSTSYSGGRQPQHF. The CDR3 DNA sequence: TGTGCCAGTAGTACCTCATACTCAGGGGGGAGGCAGCCCCAGCATTTT.

This clonotype was detected many times. The chain is built from TRBV20-1 and TRBJ1-1; TRBD1 agrees at 7 bases. V was pared by 6 bases and J by 6 bases, with 13 bases of the junction left unmatched. Germline values: CDR1 DFQATT, CDR2 SNEGSKA (reference sequence). This CDR3 has 14 residues. CDR3 nucleotide sequence: TGCAGTGCCGCCGAGGGGGCCAGCGGCTCTGAAGCTTTCTTT. It specifies CSAAEGASGSEAFF.

The chain uses TRBV18 and TRBJ1-4, with D tentatively TRBD1 (5 bases). The V gene's germline CDR1 is KGHSH and CDR2 LQKENI. V lost 6 bases to trimming and J lost 7 bases, with 18 bases between them. This CDR3 comprises 15 residues. The CDR3 loop is CASSPSFGHGEKLFF. The CDR3 DNA reads as TGTGCCAGCTCCCCGTCTTTTGGACATGGTGAAAAACTGTTTTTT.